The 8 T cell receptor beta chains reported below all come from one sample, sequenced in a study of T-cell reconstitution after alpha-beta-depleted transplantation in children. TCRbeta library construction was performed incorporating unique molecular identifiers. TCRdb independently ran MiXCR on the PCR reads; one entry per CDR3 protein. The sample records about 590,000 distinct CDR3 sequences, approximately 12% being singletons. Sequencing used PBMCs, mostly from graft donor cells, obtained 360 days after TCRalphabeta/CD19-depleted stem cell transplant. Receptors originate from a male patient younger than 18 who had a stem cell transplant for acute myeloid leukemia, so the T cells may come from the graft donor.

This clonotype was observed a handful of times. This chain connects TRBV30 to TRBJ2-7; TRBD2 matches 11 bases. The CDR3 spans 14 residues. Germline trimming cut 5 bases from V and 3 bases from J; bases unmatched to any gene: 6. The germline CDR1 and CDR2 sequences are GTSNPN and SVGIG (reference sequence). The CDR3 bases are TGTGCCTGGGCGGGACTAGCGGACCTCTACGAGCAGTACTTC. As protein: CAWAGLADLYEQYF.

This clonotype was observed a handful of times. The chain carries TRBV9 and TRBJ2-2, with 7 bases identical to TRBD2. The trim removed 7 bases at V and 0 bases at J, leaving 12 bases unmatched. The CDR3 consists of 17 residues. Per germline, CDR1 SGDLS and CDR2 YYNGEE. CDR3 sequence reads: CASDRQAGRANTGELFF. CDR3 sequence (DNA): TGTGCCAGCGACCGTCAAGCGGGACGAGCGAACACCGGGGAGCTGTTTTTT.

This clonotype has more than one count but fewer than ten. The rearrangement joins TRBV4-3 to TRBJ2-7; D assignment may be TRBD1 or TRBD2 (5 bases each). This CDR3 contains 15 residues. Germline CDR1 is LGHNA and CDR2 is YSLEER. Trimming removed 4 bases at V and 4 bases at J, with 17 bases between. The CDR3 sequence: CASSPHLRGAYEQYF. DNA for the CDR3: TGCGCCAGCAGCCCCCACTTGAGGGGAGCGTACGAGCAGTACTTC.

In regard to this clonotype: The conserved final phenylalanine or tryptophan is absent from the CDR3, which likely points to a read error. The CDR3 DNA follows: TGTGCCAGCAGTTGGATGTCAGAGGTGAGCGAGCAGTACTCC. This codes for CASSWMSEVSEQYS. V and J are TRBV12-3 or TRBV12-4 and TRBJ2-7; no clear D. The V end lost 4 bases, the J end lost 6 bases, and 16 bases lay between the germline ends. This CDR3 contains 14 residues.

This clonotype came up a few times. The V and J genes are TRBV10-3 and TRBJ1-1; 7 bases are shared with TRBD1. With V trimmed by 2 bases and J by 4 bases, 4 bases remained unmatched. In germline, CDR1 is ENHRY, CDR2 SYGVKD. The CDR3 is 14 residues long. In nucleotides, the CDR3 is TGTGCCATCAGTGAGCGGGACAGCAGCACTGAAGCTTTCTTT. Residues: CAISERDSSTEAFF.

The rearrangement joins TRBV29-1 to TRBJ1-2, with 7 bases identical to TRBD1. Germline CDR1 and CDR2: SQVTM and ANQGSEA. The CDR3 has 13 amino acids. V was pared by 5 bases and J by 8 bases, with 11 bases of the junction left unmatched. The CDR3 here is CSVTDRAKGGYTF. For the CDR3, the DNA is TGCAGCGTTACCGACAGGGCGAAGGGGGGCTACACCTTC.

This clonotype appeared a few times. The chain recombines TRBV5-1 with TRBJ2-1, with 8 bases identical to TRBD2. CDR3 length: 16 residues. CDR1 and CDR2 (germline): SGHRS, YFSETQ. Trimming took 0 bases from V and 7 from J; bases not matched to a gene: 9. The CDR3 is CASSLVGLETRNEQFF. The CDR3 DNA follows: TGCGCCAGCAGCTTGGTGGGACTAGAAACTCGAAATGAGCAGTTCTTC.

This rearrangement joins TRBV29-1 to TRBJ1-1; D remains unclear. V lost 0 bases and J lost 4, with 9 bases in between. The germline gives CDR1 SQVTM, CDR2 ANQGSEA. This CDR3 contains 13 residues. CDR3 sequence: CSVEDGQGTEAFF. DNA for the CDR3: TGCAGCGTTGAAGATGGGCAAGGCACTGAAGCTTTCTTT.